The sequence of this T cell receptor beta chain was determined in a study of T cells after yellow fever vaccination. Across the whole study: When fractions had low cell numbers, they were prepared with SMART-Seq v4 Ultra Low Input.

The CDR3 has 16 amino acids. The germline V gene encodes CDR1 LGHNA and CDR2 YNFKEQ. Trimming left V 0 bases short and J 7 bases short, with 13 bases between. This clonotype came up many times. Each CDR3 protein gets one entry after TCRdb re-called the 5' RACE reads with MiXCR. Altogether about 260,000 distinct CDR3 sequences are present, roughly 4% being singletons, with the ten largest covering about 20%. The sequence derives from a young man who received the YFV17D yellow fever vaccine. Sequenced material: PBMCs, taken 15 days after the yellow fever booster vaccination. V usage is TRBV4-2 and J usage is TRBJ1-6; maybe TRBD1 (6 bases). CDR3 protein: CASSQEPTGSNSPLHF. In DNA, the CDR3 is TGTGCCAGCAGCCAAGAACCGACAGGCTCGAATTCACCCCTCCACTTT.